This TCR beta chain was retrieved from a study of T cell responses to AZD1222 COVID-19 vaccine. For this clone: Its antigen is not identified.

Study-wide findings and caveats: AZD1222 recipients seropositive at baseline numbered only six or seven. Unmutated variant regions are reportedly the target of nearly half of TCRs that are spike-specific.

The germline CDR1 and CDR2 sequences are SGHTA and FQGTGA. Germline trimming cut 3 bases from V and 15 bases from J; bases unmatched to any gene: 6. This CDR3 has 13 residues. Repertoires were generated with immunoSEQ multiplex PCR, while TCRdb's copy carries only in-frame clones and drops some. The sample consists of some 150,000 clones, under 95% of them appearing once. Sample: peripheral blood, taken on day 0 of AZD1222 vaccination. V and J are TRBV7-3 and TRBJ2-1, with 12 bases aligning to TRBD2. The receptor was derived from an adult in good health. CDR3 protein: CASSLASGRALFF. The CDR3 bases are TGTGCCAGCAGCTTGGCTAGCGGGAGGGCCTTGTTCTTC.